These 27 T cell receptor beta chains were all obtained from the same sample, sequenced in a study of vaccination and CD4 T cells after COVID-19 (dated by TCRdb to 2022 to 2024). Read against the paper, the sample's treatment or condition label means: approximately nine-day PBMC culture with coronavirus spike peptide pools or control peptides (ViraFEST assay). Antigen specificity for these receptors is unknown. Library creation used PCR. TCRdb names Illumina iSeq 100 as the instrument used. DNA from cultured CD4+ T cells was subjected to TCR sequencing with the Oncomine TCR Beta short-read assay at the Johns Hopkins FTIC core. Clones were called with MiXCR by TCRdb after fastp trimmed the public reads at Q25, and only in-frame beta chains were retained. Each record represents a unique CDR3 protein, reported with the most common genes and DNA among its rows. This sample is represented by 9,500 to 15,000 distinct CDR3 sequences; roughly 48% of them were singletons. The ten largest account for about 14% of the sample.

Input material: CD4+ T cells from blood, cultured in vitro. These receptors were taken from a human donor who had recovered from COVID-19.

The J gene is TRBJ2-3, the V gene TRBV12-3 or TRBV12-4; unclear D gene. CDR3 length equals 12 residues. The V end lost 6 bases, the J end lost 5 bases, and 9 bases lay between the germline ends. CDR3 DNA sequence: TGTGCCAGCAGCCGTCAGGTAGATACGCAGTATTTT. It encodes CASSRQVDTQYF.

This rearrangement joins TRBV6-5 to TRBJ2-2, with D possibly being TRBD2 (6 bases). This CDR3 is built from 17 residues. From germline, CDR1 is MNHEY and CDR2 SVGAGI. With 0 bases removed from V and 6 bases from J, the gap between germline ends came to 17 bases. The CDR3 sequence: CASSYSSGGIGAGELFF. In DNA, the CDR3 is TGTGCCAGCAGTTACTCGAGTGGCGGGATTGGTGCCGGGGAGCTGTTTTTT.

V gene TRBV20-1 combines with J gene TRBJ2-2; D is ambiguous. The V gene lost 0 bases and the J gene lost 5 bases, with 7 bases spanning the gap. Germline CDR1 reads DFQATT; CDR2 reads SNEGSKA (reference sequence). The CDR3 contains 13 residues. The CDR3 here is CSARDPFTGELFF. The CDR3 nucleotides are TGCAGTGCTAGAGATCCTTTTACCGGGGAGCTGTTTTTT.

This clonotype was seen a few times. The V gene is TRBV30, the J gene TRBJ1-6; no reliable D call. CDR1 is GTSNPN and CDR2 is SVGIG in the germline V gene (reference sequence). The CDR3 is 14 residues long. Trimming pared 3 bases from V and 7 bases from J, leaving 13 bases between. CDR3 DNA sequence: TGTGCCTGGAGATCTGCCGGGCCCAATTCACCCCTCCACTTT. It yields the protein CAWRSAGPNSPLHF.

V is TRBV2 and J is TRBJ1-2, with 9 bases identical to TRBD1. Germline CDR1 and CDR2: SNHLY and FYNNEI. The ends lost 6 bases at V and 8 bases at J; junction bases unmatched: 10. CDR3 length: 14 residues. The CDR3, as DNA: TGTGCCAGCAGGGAAACAGGGGGCCAGGGGGGCTACACCTTC. Amino acid sequence: CASRETGGQGGYTF.

The chain has TRBV7-3 and TRBJ1-1, with a possible D match to TRBD1 (6 bases). V was clipped by 2 bases and J by 9 bases, with 16 bases between them. Germline V gives CDR1 SGHTA, CDR2 FQGTGA. CDR3 size: 14 residues. CDR3 protein: CASSLGLTGSKAFF. The CDR3 bases are TGTGCCAGCAGCTTAGGTCTAACAGGGTCCAAAGCTTTCTTT.

This clonotype was counted between two and nine times. This chain joins TRBV6-1 and TRBJ1-5; TRBD1 aligns across 9 bases. CDR1 is MNHNS, CDR2 SASEGT, per germline. The junction had 4 bases not matched to a gene; V was cut back by 6 bases and J by 4 bases. The CDR3 sequence is 14 residues long. In DNA, the CDR3 is TGTGCCAGCAGGGGACAGGGTTGGAATCAGCCCCAGCATTTT. Encoded protein: CASRGQGWNQPQHF.

The chain couples TRBV18 to TRBJ1-2; D perhaps matches TRBD1 (5 bases). There are 13 residues in the CDR3. The germline V and J ends were trimmed by 2 bases and 5 bases, with 9 bases remaining between them. CDR1 and CDR2 (germline): KGHSH, LQKENI. CDR3 in amino acids: CASSPSRDYGYTF. The DNA of the CDR3 is TGTGCCAGCTCACCATCCAGGGATTATGGCTACACCTTC. Complete variable domain (other parts from reference TRBV18 and TRBJ1-2): NAGVMQNPRHLVRRRGQEARLRCSPMKGHSHVYWYRQLPEEGLKFMVYLQKENIIDESGMPKERFSAEFPKEGPSILRIQQVVRGDSAAYFCASSPSRDYGYTFGSGTRLTVV.

The V call is TRBV7-2, the J call TRBJ1-3; TRBD1 is a possible D gene (5 bases). The V end was cut by 2 bases, the J end by 0 bases, with 11 bases between. The CDR3 runs 16 residues. Per the germline V gene, CDR1 is SGHTA and CDR2 is FQGNSA. CDR3 sequence reads: CASSLQGFSSGNTIYF. The CDR3 nucleotides are TGTGCCAGCAGCTTACAGGGATTCAGCTCTGGAAACACCATATATTTT.

This clonotype was observed a few times. The chain employs TRBV20-1 and TRBJ1-3; D perhaps matches TRBD1 (5 bases). Germline V gene data show CDR1 as DFQATT and CDR2 as SNEGSKA (reference sequence). V was clipped by 5 bases and J by 6 bases, with 14 bases between them. The CDR3 spans 13 residues. The CDR3: CSAPGHAVNTIYF. The DNA of the CDR3 is TGCAGTGCTCCCGGACATGCCGTAAACACCATATATTTT.

This clonotype was detected a few times. This chain uses TRBV15 with TRBJ2-7; D is perhaps TRBD1 (6 bases). Trimming pared 7 bases from V and 2 bases from J, leaving 15 bases between. Germline V gene data show CDR1 as LNHNV and CDR2 as YYDKDF (reference sequence). The CDR3 spans 14 residues. The CDR3 sequence is CATTHRDKPYEQYF. As DNA, the CDR3 is TGTGCCACCACCCACCGGGACAAACCCTACGAGCAGTACTTC.

CDR3 in amino acids: CAISERPGSLGEQYF. The CDR3 coding sequence is TGTGCCATCAGTGAGCGTCCCGGGTCCCTTGGCGAGCAGTACTTC. The chain recombines TRBV10-3 with TRBJ2-7; unclear D gene. With 2 bases removed from V and 6 bases from J, the gap between germline ends came to 17 bases. The CDR3 has 15 residues. Germline CDR1 ENHRY, CDR2 SYGVKD.

This sequence joins TRBV12-5 and TRBJ2-3, with D hard to call. Germline CDR1 LGHNT, CDR2 FRNRAP. This CDR3 has 12 residues. V shed 0 bases and J shed 2 bases, with 0 bases lying between them. CDR3 region: CASGLVTDTQYF. The CDR3 region has the DNA TGTGCTAGTGGTTTGGTCACAGATACGCAGTATTTT.

This clonotype was counted between two and nine times. The rearrangement uses TRBV6-2 or TRBV6-3 and TRBJ1-2, with TRBD1 identical over 10 bases. The CDR3 extends over 15 amino acids. The germline V gene encodes CDR1 MNHEY and CDR2 SVGEGT. Unmatched junction bases numbered 3, after V lost 2 bases and J lost 3 bases. This CDR3 reads CASSYQDRGYYGYTF. As DNA, the CDR3 is TGTGCCAGCAGTTACCAGGACAGGGGGTACTATGGCTACACCTTC.

This chain's CDR3 is CASSSGTGVGYTF. The CDR3 DNA reads TGTGCCAGCAGCTCTGGGACAGGGGTTGGCTACACCTTC. This sequence joins TRBV27 and TRBJ1-2; 10 nucleotides line up with TRBD1. The CDR3 totals 13 residues. Germline CDR1 and CDR2: MNHEY and SMNVEV (reference sequence). Germline trimming cut 6 bases from V and 7 bases from J; bases unmatched to any gene: 5.

This chain links TRBV6-2 or TRBV6-3 with TRBJ1-6; 8 bases agree with TRBD1. CDR3 length: 16 amino acids. From germline, CDR1 is MNHEY and CDR2 SVGEGT. Trimming at V came to 5 bases and at J to 2 bases, leaving 5 bases not matched to a gene. The CDR3 loop is CASSKQGVTYNSPLHF. The CDR3 region has the DNA TGTGCCAGCAGTAAACAGGGGGTCACCTATAATTCACCCCTCCACTTT.

The chain carries TRBV20-1 and TRBJ1-5; tentative D call: TRBD1 (5 bases). The V end was cut by 2 bases, the J end by 4 bases, with 12 bases between. Germline V gene sequence: CDR1 DFQATT, CDR2 SNEGSKA (reference sequence). The CDR3 contains 14 residues. CDR3 amino acids: CSARTFQGNQPQHF. The DNA of the CDR3 is TGCAGTGCTAGAACCTTCCAGGGAAATCAGCCCCAGCATTTT.

The CDR3 bases are TGTGCCAGCAGCCAAGCAGGGATAAGTTCACCCCTCCACTTT. As protein: CASSQAGISSPLHF. The V and J genes are TRBV12-3 or TRBV12-4 and TRBJ1-6; D is perhaps TRBD1 (5 bases). Trimming took 6 bases from V and 9 from J, leaving 15 bases between them. The length of the CDR3 is 14 residues.

The chain joins TRBV7-8 to TRBJ1-6; D is ambiguous. Germline CDR1 reads SGHVS; CDR2 reads FQNEAQ. This CDR3 contains 17 residues. The V end lost 1 base, the J end lost 5 bases, and 15 bases lay between the germline ends. The CDR3 sequence: CASSLVHNRKNNSPLHF. Here the CDR3 DNA reads TGTGCCAGCAGCTTAGTTCACAACCGAAAAAATAATTCACCCCTCCACTTT.

The chain uses TRBV10-3 and TRBJ2-3; 9 nucleotides line up with TRBD1. This CDR3 contains 17 residues. Trimming took 0 bases from V and 4 from J; bases not matched to a gene: 8. Looked up from germline, CDR1 is ENHRY and CDR2 is SYGVKD. CDR3 region: CAISESKGQGGSDTQYF. The CDR3 DNA reads as TGTGCCATCAGTGAGTCAAAGGGACAGGGCGGGTCAGATACGCAGTATTTT.

The chain links TRBV5-6 to TRBJ1-4, with 7 bases lining up with TRBD1. V was clipped by 0 bases and J by 5 bases; unmatched bases: 4. CDR3 length equals 15 residues. Per germline, CDR1 SGHDT and CDR2 YYEEEE. Here the CDR3 DNA reads TGTGCCAGCAGCTTGGTGGGACAGATAAATGAAAAACTGTTTTTT. As protein: CASSLVGQINEKLFF.

This clonotype showed up just a few times. The CDR3 protein is CSARDPAVSSYEQYF. The CDR3 nucleotides are TGCAGTGCTAGAGATCCAGCGGTGAGCTCCTACGAGCAGTACTTC. The rearrangement joins TRBV20-1 to TRBJ2-7; D possibly corresponds to TRBD2 (5 bases). Germline V gene lookup returns CDR1 DFQATT and CDR2 SNEGSKA (reference sequence). This CDR3 has 15 residues. The germline V and J ends were trimmed by 0 bases and 0 bases, with 12 bases remaining between them.

V and J are TRBV20-1 and TRBJ1-5, with no clear D. Trimming left V 2 bases short and J 7 bases short, with 12 bases between. CDR1 DFQATT and CDR2 SNEGSKA come from the germline V gene (reference sequence). This CDR3 comprises 13 residues. CDR3 amino acids: CSARRREGQPQHF. CDR3 bases: TGCAGTGCTAGAAGAAGGGAGGGACAGCCCCAGCATTTT.

The V gene is TRBV11-3, the J gene TRBJ2-1; D is unclear. V was trimmed by 4 bases and J by 0 bases, leaving 13 bases between them. CDR1 and CDR2 (germline): SGHNT, YENEEA. CDR3 length equals 16 residues. The chain's CDR3 is CASSSSVAPSYNEQFF. Here the CDR3 DNA reads TGTGCCAGCAGCTCGTCCGTGGCCCCCTCCTACAATGAGCAGTTCTTC.

This chain links TRBV6-2 or TRBV6-3 with TRBJ2-2, with TRBD2 identical over 13 bases. In germline, CDR1 is MNHEY, CDR2 SVGEGT. The V segment lost 6 bases and the J segment 5 bases; nucleotides outside the gene matches: 6. This CDR3 comprises 16 residues. CDR3 protein: CASRIGLAGETGELFF. In DNA form, the CDR3 reads TGTGCCAGCAGAATAGGACTAGCGGGAGAAACCGGGGAGCTGTTTTTT.

This clonotype occurred a few times. The chain combines TRBV4-2 with TRBJ1-1; the D is unclear. CDR3 length: 14 amino acids. The germline V and J ends were trimmed by 0 bases and 1 base, with 6 bases remaining between them. CDR1 LGHNA and CDR2 YNFKEQ come from the germline V gene. The CDR3 is CASSQDHGNTEAFF. CDR3 sequence (DNA): TGTGCCAGCAGCCAAGATCACGGGAACACTGAAGCTTTCTTT.

Only a few counts were recorded for this clonotype. The rearrangement uses TRBV28 and TRBJ1-2; 8 positions agree with TRBD1. Germline CDR1 MDHEN, CDR2 SYDVKM. With V trimmed by 7 bases and J by 7 bases, 11 bases remained unmatched. The CDR3 loop spans 14 amino acids. The CDR3 DNA sequence: TGTGCCAGCACCTTGGGGGGGCAGGGGGCTGGCTACACCTTC. Protein sequence: CASTLGGQGAGYTF.